Following are 3 T cell receptor beta chains from one sample sequenced in a study of blood T cell repertoires in COVID-19. Only in-frame clones appear in the TCRdb table, and some are missing; sequencing was by immunoSEQ multiplex PCR. In the table there are around 200,000 clones, under 90% of which are singletons. Sequencing was done on a sample of peripheral blood. The receptors originated from a man aged 25-40 years with active or convalescent COVID-19.

The rearrangement links TRBV7-8 to TRBJ2-7; a possible D gene is TRBD1 (6 bases). The CDR3 covers 14 residues. From germline, CDR1 is SGHVS and CDR2 FQNEAQ. V was shortened by 2 bases and J by 2 bases, with 10 bases between the two germline ends. DNA of the CDR3: TGTGCCAGCAGCTTAACAGGGAGCACCTACGAGCAGTACTTC. Residues: CASSLTGSTYEQYF.

The chain carries TRBV11-2 and TRBJ2-1; a possible D gene is TRBD2 (6 bases). Trimming took 5 bases from V and 0 from J, leaving 11 bases between them. This CDR3 contains 15 residues. Germline V gene lookup returns CDR1 SGHAT and CDR2 FQNNGV. The DNA for the CDR3 is TGTGCCAGCAGCGGATGGGAGGACTCCTACAATGAGCAGTTCTTC. It yields the protein CASSGWEDSYNEQFF. Combining the CDR3 with reference TRBV11-2 and TRBJ2-1 gives the whole variable domain EAGVAQSPRYKIIEKRQSVAFWCNPISGHATLYWYQQILGQGPKLLIQFQNNGVVDDSQLPKDRFSAERLKGVDSTLKIQPAKLEDSAVYLCASSGWEDSYNEQFFGPGTRLTVL.

The J gene is TRBJ1-2, the V gene TRBV11-2; 10 nucleotides agree with TRBD1. Trimming at V came to 4 bases and at J to 6 bases, leaving 11 bases not matched to a gene. The CDR3 is 16 amino acids. Germline CDR1 reads SGHAT; CDR2 reads FQNNGV. This CDR3 is CASSSTSGQGLDGYTF. CDR3 coding DNA: TGTGCCAGCAGCTCAACGTCGGGACAGGGGTTGGATGGCTACACCTTC.